This TCR beta chain derives from a study of cytomegalovirus exposure and HLA in healthy donors (dated by TCRdb to 2017 to 2019). Concerning the study at large: An earlier analysis of some 600 of the donors reported about 300 Gb of sequence data and roughly 120 million unique TCR beta sequences obtained from about 179 million T cells. Alongside the repertoire data, information on donor age, sex, ethnicity and CMV serostatus was compiled. The number of typed donors differed by locus: about 629-640 for A, B, C, DRB1 and DQB1; some 500 for DQA1; fewer than 610 for DPA1; and around 450 for DPB1. The later analysis used no new phenotypic data to find candidate immune exposures, relying instead on TCR beta sequences and their occurrence across donors. A later analysis re-examined previously published TCR beta repertoires from 610 or so donors and added high-resolution HLA genotyping to investigate patterns of TCR occurrence. To predict cytomegalovirus infection status, the study brought together high-throughput TCR immunosequencing, statistical association of individual TCRs with disease status, and machine learning. About five DR-DQ haplotypes were handled as single units for association and clustering, since linkage in the cohort was strong. All discovery cohort repertoires had been generated on a single sequencing platform. Among the approximately 400 genotyped donors, around 81% belonged to the genetic ancestry cluster associated with self-reported Caucasian donors. In a later genetic analysis, genome-wide SNP genotypes for about 55% of the roughly 670 donors were used, and that subset was treated as a discovery cohort. HLA typing covered class I and class II loci at four-digit resolution. In addition to the first cohort of roughly 700 subjects, a separate validation cohort of 120 different subjects was used. Approximately 310 gigabases of sequencing data and around 87 million unique TCR sequences were included in an early release covering about 700 HLA-typed donors. The study aimed to test whether signatures of past pathogen exposure could be identified by cataloging public T cell receptors. An earlier analysis of 587 of the donors used high-throughput TCR beta sequencing to judge whether each TCR beta V gene segment behaved as functional or pseudogenic. The study used immunosequencing to profile the T cell repertoires of hundreds of subjects and linked those repertoires to cytomegalovirus serostatus. Across approximately 400 genotyped donors of the cohort, an average of approximately 240,000 unique TCR beta nucleotide sequences per donor were sequenced, and roughly 17% of those sequences were non-productive. What the study reported, not specific to this receptor: Most TCR sequences were seen in very few donors, while some public TCRs were found in many individuals. Because HLA typing was unavailable for some donors at each locus, only the typed subset was used in association tests. This cohort had only TCR beta chains sequenced, and the lack of alpha or paired-chain data limited which features could be detected. Linkage disequilibrium might explain the correlated functional status among segregating V segments, but an unknown experimental factor could not be ruled out. A cluster of highly shared sequence variants was judged likely to represent a technical artifact of the sequencing pipeline. Broadly in line with IMGT annotations, most TCR beta V segments showed up in productive rearrangements about 90% or about 30% of the time in an earlier analysis of some 590 of the donors. V-gene and J-gene trimming of TCR beta chains was associated with a missense DCLRE1C variant in a later genetic analysis, and the association was replicated in an independent cohort. According to the authors, the approach could potentially be generalized to other disease states and immunological phenotypes. The presence/absence analyses assumed that sequencing depth was roughly uniform across donors, and that assumption may not be true. Specific HLA alleles were associated with some 15,000 TCR beta sequences at a false discovery rate of 0.05 in a later analysis. Cytomegalovirus status was reported to be diagnosed by the classifier with high specificity and sensitivity in both the original and validation cohorts. The earlier analysis of almost 600 of the donors excluded roughly 17 rarely observed V segments, including chromosome 9 orphons, because counts were too low. A later analysis found that most CMV-associated TCR beta chains appeared HLA-restricted, with HLA associations seemingly driven largely by CMV exposure. Some IMGT-functional V segments, including TRBV6-2 and TRBV6-3, could not be distinguished by the 87-base-pair reads and were therefore excluded. A further reported finding was that TCR beta sequences accurately predicted the HLA-A and HLA-B alleles for most subjects in the first cohort. According to a later analysis, TCR association rates differed among HLA loci, with DRB1 alleles showing the most associated TCRs and HLA-C alleles showing the fewest. Assigning TCR associations to individual alleles was difficult when HLA alleles, especially DR and DQ, strongly co-occurred. In a later analysis, several top co-occurrence clusters were reported to appear linked to parvovirus B19, influenza, CMV and Epstein-Barr virus. Immune exposure information for the cohort was limited to CMV serostatus. In the study, 150 to 200 TCR beta chains were listed as associated with cytomegalovirus. A later genetic analysis reported fewer N-insertions in productive TCRs among donors in an Asian-associated ancestry cluster than the roughly 640-donor mean. In vitro tests confirmed that a few of the cytomegalovirus-associated TCR beta chains recognize cytomegalovirus antigens. In a later analysis, HLA-associated TCR beta chains were found to be more clonally expanded and to have lower generation probabilities than equally common non-associated chains.

Looking up the germline V gene yields CDR1 SGHTA and CDR2 FQGTGA. Between the V and J ends, shortened by 5 bases and 5 bases respectively, the junction contains 9 bases. There are 12 amino acids in the CDR3, from cysteine to phenylalanine inclusive. This entry keeps only the CDR3 DNA: 36 bases, framed from base 1. The cohort consisted of 650 to 850 healthy bone marrow donors. At the time of sampling, all cohort members were nominally healthy, though unrecorded immune exposures were likely present. The donor tested CMV seronegative and was one of the 352 seronegative cohort members. A peripheral blood sample was collected from each donor, and TCR beta sequencing was performed on peripheral blood mononuclear cells. Genomic DNA was extracted from the blood cell samples with the Qiagen DNeasy Blood Extraction Kit. Concerning this clone itself: Its antigen remains undetermined. The record has no base qualities; no much larger clone is one base away.

Libraries were constructed by the immunoSEQ multiplex PCR assay. A mixture of 60 forward primers for TCR Vbeta segments and 13 reverse primers for TCR Jbeta segments was used in the multiplex PCR. A multiplex PCR assay on genomic DNA amplified the CDR3 region of rearranged TCR beta genes. On the Illumina HiSeq System, the amplified TCR beta libraries were sequenced as 87-base-pair reads. The study's own analysis went as follows. A later analysis counted tens of millions of unique TCR beta chains across the 690 or so repertoires, and approximately 11 million of these chains were shared by at least two donors. A nearest-neighbor algorithm error-corrected the raw reads and collapsed the reads into unique sequences, merging closely related sequences to remove PCR and sequencing errors. Alignment of CDR3 sequences to IMGT reference sequences was used to assign V, D and J gene segments. For a sequence to be retained, at least a six-nucleotide match to both a V gene segment and a J gene segment was required. A rearrangement counted as productive if the CDR3 had no stop codons and remained in frame with V and J, and every other rearrangement counted as non-productive. Following IMGT convention, CDR3 was defined as the stretch from the second conserved V-encoded cysteine to the conserved J-encoded phenylalanine. Sequences without an unambiguous match to a single V gene segment were excluded from the earlier analysis of 500 to 700 of the donors. In an earlier analysis of 587 of the donors, a V segment was called functional when productive rearrangements were above 56.7%, and segregating when the standard deviation between donors exceeded 5%. A statistical classification framework was built to diagnose cytomegalovirus status from the catalog of TCR beta chain sequences. In a later analysis, V and J genes were assigned by comparing TCR nucleotide sequences against IMGT/GENE-DB human TR gene sequences. In a later analysis, CDR3 sequences and most-parsimonious VDJ recombination scenarios were assigned using the TCRdist pipeline. In a later analysis, each TCR beta chain was defined by its CDR3 amino acid sequence together with its V-gene family, and reads without a unique V-gene family were excluded. A later analysis removed over 500 highly shared, low-generation-probability nucleotide sequences to deal with suspected cross-contamination and a sequencing artifact. For each public chain, a later analysis derived a clonal expansion index from normalized ranks of inferred template counts within each repertoire. In a later analysis, generation probabilities were computed using a VDJ recombination model fitted to out-of-frame rearrangements, and the results were checked against IGoR. In a later analysis, TCR-TCR, TCR-HLA and TCR-CMV co-occurrence was scored with hypergeometric tests, and a repertoire-size bias correction was applied to TCR pairs. In a later analysis, false discovery rates were estimated by permuting HLA or CMV assignments 20 times. In a later analysis, co-occurring TCRs were grouped using DBSCAN, and TCRdist sequence similarity was added for clustering within HLA-allele-positive subsets. Repertoires with fewer than 30,000 or more than 120,000 public chains were left out of co-occurrence clustering, as were a handful of repertoires with anomalous nucleotide sharing. Held by TCRdb, this immuneACCESS table contains in-frame sequences only and omits some clones. Under half of the omission traces to an unresolved V gene where checked; the cause of the rest is unknown. D and trimming were read from the DNA, whereas the V and J calls and clone size are those reported in that table. The sample data list around 100,000 clones, and 55% to 65% of these were observed just once. About 2.2% of the sample lies in the top ten.

The receptor was isolated from a woman under 40 in good health and CMV-seronegative. The sequencing sample was made of PBMCs. The chain employs TRBV7-3 and TRBJ1-2; the D gene cannot be resolved reliably. The CDR3 sequence is CASSRRGYGYTF. In nucleotides, the sequence is TGTGCCAGCAGCCGGCGAGGTTATGGCTACACCTTC.